A selection of T cell receptor beta chains follows, all from one sample in a study of response to subunit inactivated influenza vaccine. In TCRdb, the RT-PCR reads were re-called with MiXCR into one record per CDR3 protein. The table records almost 250,000 distinct CDR3 sequences, about 12% of them present only once. Here the sequenced sample was non-naive T cells sorted from PBMCs, taken less than 15 days before vaccination. The receptors were gathered from a man over 45 who received an inactivated influenza vaccine. Both conserved end residues are part of each CDR3.

v_call cdr3_length cdr3_aa
TRBV6-5 16 CASSSTNRGRGETQYF
TRBV20-1 15 CSASFGTSSLQPQHF
TRBV20-1 13 CSARGRANTEAFF
TRBV5-1 16 CASSLAAAGGLQPQHF
TRBV2 14 CASGGTWGKNIQYF
TRBV27 15 CASSRTQTNTGELFF
TRBV4-3 16 CASSQDGGTVSYEQYF
TRBV28 18 CASSLSSGWGSTNEKLFF
TRBV4-1 15 CASSRLNQGSETQYF
TRBV6-1 15 CASSEALQGAFGYTF
TRBV7-9 14 CASSFGRGSYEQYF
TRBV6-2/TRBV6-3 15 CASSLSNSLIDEQFF
TRBV7-2 18 CASSIAPPGQGSGNTIYF
TRBV10-3 12 CATRRGAHEQYF
TRBV19 17 CASSTRISGITYNEQFF
TRBV6-1 15 CASNVFTGRDQPQHF
TRBV12-3/TRBV12-4 14 CASSLRRVNEKLFF
TRBV25-1 15 CASSGQGISYNEQFF
TRBV14 13 CASSRSGDTGAFF
TRBV6-5 15 CASNWGQGGSYEQYF
TRBV6-2/TRBV6-3 14 CASTRDYSNQPQHF
TRBV27 14 CASSIGTGLYEQYF
TRBV5-5 16 CASSLVGSSSADTQYF
TRBV5-1 16 CASSASGSLSYNEQFF
TRBV6-5 18 CASSSGLAGGSSYNEQFF
TRBV7-2 17 CASSSGPSGGSTDTQYF
TRBV20-1 14 CSAERSGESYGYTF
TRBV7-6 16 CASSVRLADSTDTQYF
TRBV6-2/TRBV6-3 15 CASTRGRGGNQPQHF
TRBV4-2 17 CASSQEFDGGLEETQYF
TRBV20-1 15 CSARSNRGGTDTQYF
TRBV7-7 14 CASSLNPAGSPLHF
TRBV5-5 15 CASSFDGGTSFEQYF
TRBV27 22 CASSSPIPGLAGGRHSYNEQFF
TRBV12-3/TRBV12-4 16 CASSTRGEGSNQPQHF
TRBV28 12 CASQQNTGELFF
TRBV4-3 15 CASSQNYRSTDTQYF
TRBV20-1 17 CSAKGTSGTHRSETQYF
TRBV7-9 12 CATGRSSYEQYF
TRBV5-1 15 CASRAGTSGGSPLHF
TRBV27 16 CASSLGGILAKNIQYF
TRBV5-1 15 CASSFLGASTDTQYF
TRBV24-1 15 CATSDLGQGGDTQYF
TRBV10-3 13 CAIKDTEFGELFF
TRBV29-1 13 CSVDGGGWNEQYF
TRBV12-3/TRBV12-4 15 CASRPGLAGIHTQYF